A single sample is the source of the 13 T cell receptor beta chains below, sequenced in a study of shared clonotypes between healthy human individuals. TCRdb's copy holds only in-frame clones and misses some; the assay was immunoSEQ multiplex PCR. Counted here are 150,000 to 200,000 clones, just under 95% occurring once; the ten biggest clones make up 0.067%. Sequencing was performed on naive CD4+ T cells sorted from blood. The sample's subset: CD45RA+ positively selected. These receptors all stem from a woman under 40 in good health.

The chain carries TRBV2 and TRBJ2-4; tentatively, D is TRBD1 (5 bases). The V and J ends lost 5 bases and 0 bases respectively, with 8 bases between them. Germline CDR1 is SNHLY and CDR2 is FYNNEI. The CDR3 is made up of 14 amino acids. The CDR3 DNA reads as TGTGCCAGCAGTCCGACAGTAGCCAAAAACATTCAGTACTTC. Translating it yields CASSPTVAKNIQYF.

This clone was detected only once. The chain has TRBV14 and TRBJ2-1, with TRBD2 matching over 7 bases. From germline, CDR1 is SGHDN and CDR2 FVKESK. V trimming: 4 bases; J trimming: 4 bases; junction bases outside the gene matches: 10. The length of the CDR3 is 16 residues. The CDR3 DNA follows: TGTGCCAGCAGCCCGGGTAGTAGCGGGCGATACAATGAGCAGTTCTTC. This gives the protein CASSPGSSGRYNEQFF.

CDR3 sequence reads: CASRGRPYEQYF. For the CDR3, the DNA is TGTGCCAGCAGGGGGCGACCCTACGAGCAGTACTTC. This chain joins TRBV6-1 and TRBJ2-7; D is perhaps TRBD1 (5 bases). Deletions cut 6 bases from V and 2 bases from J, with 8 bases between. There are 12 residues in the CDR3. Germline V gene sequence: CDR1 MNHNS, CDR2 SASEGT.

V is TRBV6-5 and J is TRBJ2-5, with unresolved D. Trimming removed 4 bases at V and 3 bases at J, with 15 bases between. The CDR3 consists of 15 residues. Per germline, CDR1 MNHEY and CDR2 SVGAGI. CDR3 DNA sequence: TGTGCCAGCAGTTCCACGGGTCGGCGCGAAGAGACCCAGTACTTC. It specifies CASSSTGRREETQYF.

V is TRBV23-1 and J is TRBJ2-7; the D gene is possibly TRBD2 (6 bases). TRBV23-1 is annotated as an ORF whose role is uncertain. V was shortened by 2 bases and J by 6 bases, with 23 bases between the two germline ends. This CDR3 comprises 17 residues. The CDR3 region has the DNA TGCGCCAGCAGTCAACTGGTGGGAGGAGGGCCAACTCTCGAGCAGTACTTC. Protein product: CASSQLVGGGPTLEQYF.

The V and J genes are TRBV11-3 and TRBJ2-7; 8 bases line up with TRBD2. CDR1 and CDR2 (germline): SGHNT, YENEEA. The V segment lost 3 bases and the J segment 3 bases; nucleotides outside the gene matches: 7. The CDR3 contains 15 residues. CDR3 sequence: CASSFRAGDYYEQYF. In DNA form, the CDR3 reads TGTGCCAGCAGCTTCCGAGCGGGAGACTACTACGAGCAGTACTTC.

V usage is TRBV30 and J usage is TRBJ2-3, with TRBD2 as a possible D gene (6 bases). V lost 4 bases and J 3 bases, leaving 11 bases between the germline ends. The CDR3 length is 13 residues. Germline V gene sequence: CDR1 GTSNPN, CDR2 SVGIG (reference sequence). The CDR3 spells CAWIVGGTDTQYF. CDR3 in DNA: TGTGCCTGGATCGTGGGGGGAACAGATACGCAGTATTTT.

Regarding this clone: A junction boundary mismatches the germline segment, possibly from a read error. The chain employs TRBV5-5 and TRBJ1-5, with D tentatively TRBD1 (5 bases). This CDR3 spans 16 amino acids. CDR1 and CDR2 (germline): SGHKS, YYEKEE (reference sequence). CDR3 bases: TGTGCTAGCAGCTTCTGGGACTACTATAGCAATCAGCCCCAGCATTTT. This sequence encodes CASSFWDYYSNQPQHF.

This chain joins TRBV6-1 and TRBJ1-3; 11 bases are shared with TRBD1. CDR3 length: 15 amino acids. V trimming: 4 bases; J trimming: 4 bases; junction bases outside the gene matches: 3. The germline V gene encodes CDR1 MNHNS and CDR2 SASEGT. For the CDR3, the DNA is TGTGCCAGCAGTGTGGGACAGGGGGACGGAAACACCATATATTTT. Protein: CASSVGQGDGNTIYF.

The chain is built from TRBV6-4 and TRBJ1-2; TRBD1 is a possible D gene (5 bases). CDR1 MRHNA and CDR2 SNTAGT come from the germline V gene. This CDR3 region has 15 residues. V dropped 2 bases and J dropped 4 bases, with 14 bases sitting between them. In DNA, the CDR3 is TGTGCCAGCAGTGACGAAGCAGGGTTTTTCTATGGCTACACCTTC. It encodes CASSDEAGFFYGYTF.

The gene calls are TRBV6-1 and TRBJ2-7; the D is unclear. The germline gives CDR1 MNHNS, CDR2 SASEGT. This CDR3 contains 11 residues. V lost 8 bases and J 4 bases, leaving 9 bases between the germline ends. CDR3 sequence (DNA): TGTGCCAGCCGTCGCCTTTACGAGCAGTACTTC. As protein: CASRRLYEQYF.

The chain recombines TRBV6-1 with TRBJ2-5; 7 bases match TRBD2. Germline trimming cut 3 bases from V and 5 bases from J; bases unmatched to any gene: 9. CDR3 length: 15 amino acids. Germline V gene data show CDR1 as MNHNS and CDR2 as SASEGT. The CDR3 DNA is TGTGCCAGCAGTGATTTGGGGTTTAGCGGGGAGACCCAGTACTTC. It specifies CASSDLGFSGETQYF.

This sequence joins TRBV18 and TRBJ2-3; D is unresolved. CDR1 is KGHSH and CDR2 is LQKENI in the germline V gene. This CDR3 region has 16 residues. The ends were cut back, 2 bases at V and 0 bases at J, with 12 bases in the middle. The CDR3 nucleotides read TGTGCCAGCTCACCAAGGCTCCTGGGCAGCACAGATACGCAGTATTTT. Translation: CASSPRLLGSTDTQYF.